What follows are 3 T cell receptor beta chains derived from one specimen sequenced in a study of blood T cell repertoires in COVID-19. Here immunoSEQ multiplex PCR was the method, and the copy in TCRdb shows in-frame clones only, minus some. Of about 160,000 clones listed, 82% were seen once; the top ten hold 15% to 20%. What was sequenced was PBMCs or T cells enriched from blood (not recorded which). These receptors came from a man in his 60s who had recovered from COVID-19.

This clone appeared a single time. This sample also contains other DNA sequences that code for the same CDR3. The chain joins TRBV6-2 or TRBV6-3 to TRBJ2-4; D perhaps matches TRBD1 (5 bases). The CDR3 is 14 amino acids. CDR1 MNHEY and CDR2 SVGEGT come from the germline V gene. V was pared by 4 bases and J by 1 base, with 8 bases between. The CDR3 DNA sequence: TGTGCCAGCAGTTCAGGGTCCGCCAAAAACATTCAGTACTTC. Translated: CASSSGSAKNIQYF.

The chain has TRBV9 and TRBJ1-4; D might be TRBD1 (5 bases). V was cut by 0 bases and J by 4 bases, with 10 bases left in between. CDR1 and CDR2 from the germline V gene are SGDLS and YYNGEE. This CDR3 region has 15 residues. The CDR3: CASSVGTGRNEKLFF. CDR3 in DNA: TGTGCCAGCAGCGTAGGTACAGGACGTAATGAAAAACTGTTTTTT.

In its sample, this clone was seen once. The rearrangement joins TRBV10-1 to TRBJ2-1, with 9 bases fitting TRBD2. J was trimmed by 5 bases and V by 0 bases; bases with no gene match: 8. The CDR3 runs 17 residues. In germline, CDR1 is WNHNN, CDR2 SYGVQD (reference sequence). The chain's CDR3 is CASSESPAGGGNNEQFF. The CDR3 bases are TGCGCCAGCAGTGAGTCGCCCGCGGGGGGGGGAAACAATGAGCAGTTCTTC.